This T cell receptor beta chain was obtained from a study of blood T cells in healthy people across ages. General observations from the study: Naive CD4+ cells and diversity were both higher in long-lived donors than in aged donors. Estimates drawn from one million T cells were deemed to understate diversity.

Combining a sample-barcoded 5' primer with a J-beta primer mix, a second PCR ran for roughly 7 to 12 cycles. Researchers report that a template-switch adaptor with 12 random nucleotides tagged each cDNA molecule. TCRdb re-analysed the 5' RACE reads in MiXCR, keeping a single row per CDR3 protein. The sample gives 550,000 to 750,000 distinct CDR3 sequences, more than 20% of which show up once; about 3.6% is in the top ten. The donors, healthy Caucasians from Russia, were aged 6 to 90. Looked up from germline, CDR1 is MNHEY and CDR2 is SVGAGI. V was pared by 4 bases and J by 2 bases, with 1 base of the junction left unmatched. The CDR3 has 14 residues. Comment on this clonotype: Its antigen is not identified. Given a much more abundant clone one base away, this may be a read error.

This TCR was recovered from a man aged 65 to 85 in good health. This sequence joins TRBV6-5 and TRBJ1-2; 10 bases are shared with TRBD1. The sequenced material came from blood. In DNA, the CDR3 is TGTGCCAGCAGTTGGACAGGGGGAAACTATGGCTACACCTTC. Encoded protein: CASSWTGGNYGYTF.